The 3 T cell receptor beta chains given below trace back to one sample, sequenced in a study of cytomegalovirus exposure and HLA in healthy donors. PCR amplification relied on 60 Vbeta primers (plus 13 Jbeta primers). Using immunoSEQ multiplex PCR, the repertoire was profiled, and TCRdb retains in-frame clones only, with some absent. The repertoire has roughly 34,000 clones, over 60% of them found once; the top ten carry 6.5%. Sequencing was done on a sample of PBMCs. These receptors were collected from a man aged 30 to 39 in good health and CMV-seronegative.

The V and J genes are TRBV2 and TRBJ1-2; maybe TRBD1 (5 bases). The CDR3 covers 11 residues. CDR1 is SNHLY and CDR2 is FYNNEI in the germline V gene. The V and J ends lost 6 bases and 3 bases respectively, with 5 bases between them. CDR3 in DNA: TGTGCCAGCAGACAGGACTATGGCTACACCTTC. This encodes CASRQDYGYTF.

With respect to this clone: Other nucleotide sequences from this sample produce the same CDR3. The CDR3 is CSASVETQYF. CDR3 nucleotide sequence: TGCAGTGCTAGCGTAGAGACCCAGTACTTC. This chain uses TRBV20-1 with TRBJ2-5, with unresolved D. Germline V gene sequence: CDR1 DFQATT, CDR2 SNEGSKA (reference sequence). With 3 bases removed from V and 4 bases from J, the gap between germline ends came to 3 bases. The CDR3 sequence is 10 residues long.

This clone has just one count. The chain carries TRBV7-9 and TRBJ2-2, with D uncertain. The V end was cut by 3 bases, the J end by 3 bases, with 8 bases between. Germline CDR1 is SEHNR and CDR2 is FQNEAQ (reference sequence). The CDR3 loop spans 14 amino acids. The CDR3 loop reads CASSFGSDTGELFF. In DNA, the CDR3 is TGTGCCAGCAGCTTCGGTTCGGACACCGGGGAGCTGTTTTTT.